The 23 T cell receptor beta chains given below trace back to one sample, sequenced in a study of identical twins. TCRdb reprocessed the 5' RACE reads via MiXCR and lists one record per CDR3 protein. The data contain over 500,000 distinct CDR3 sequences, around 20% of them seen just once; the ten biggest clones take up about 0.91%. These sequences were also reported in another study, on T cells expressing NK-cell markers.

Sequenced material: CD4+ T cells sorted from blood. These receptors originate from a young woman in good health.

The CDR3 DNA sequence: TGTGCCAGCAGTTACGATTCAGGAGAGGGGTTAGCTTTCTTT. Its protein product is CASSYDSGEGLAFF. The rearrangement links TRBV6-5 to TRBJ1-1, with TRBD1 as a possible D gene (5 bases). V lost 2 bases to trimming and J lost 10 bases, with 17 bases between them. The germline gives CDR1 MNHEY, CDR2 SVGAGI. The CDR3 loop spans 14 amino acids.

This clonotype was seen more than once but under ten times. The gene calls are TRBV20-1 and TRBJ2-7, with D uncertain. The CDR3 is 12 residues long. Trimming stripped 3 bases from V and 3 bases from J, with 9 bases between. Germline V gives CDR1 DFQATT, CDR2 SNEGSKA (reference sequence). Here the CDR3 DNA reads TGCAGTGCTAGGAGCAGCCGCTACGAGCAGTACTTC. Residues: CSARSSRYEQYF.

This clonotype was seen a few times. V is TRBV20-1 and J is TRBJ1-1; possible D gene TRBD1, 5 bases. The CDR3 loop spans 12 amino acids. Germline loops: CDR1 DFQATT, CDR2 SNEGSKA (reference sequence). The V gene lost 6 bases and the J gene lost 1 base, with 9 bases spanning the gap. CDR3 nucleotide sequence: TGCAGTGCCACGACAGCGAACACTGAAGCTTTCTTT. Residues: CSATTANTEAFF.

V gene TRBV5-4 combines with J gene TRBJ1-4; TRBD1 might be the D (6 bases). CDR3 length: 17 amino acids. Germline values: CDR1 SGHNT, CDR2 YYREEE (reference sequence). V was trimmed by 2 bases and J by 4 bases, leaving 18 bases between them. The CDR3 region is CASSFSRFDRINEKLFF. CDR3 DNA: TGTGCCAGCAGCTTCTCAAGATTTGACAGGATTAATGAAAAACTGTTTTTT.

This clonotype was picked up a small number of times. This rearrangement joins TRBV20-1 to TRBJ1-2, with TRBD1 identical over 10 bases. The V and J ends lost 0 bases and 6 bases, in that order; junction bases with no gene match: 4. The CDR3 runs to 14 residues. Germline V gene lookup returns CDR1 DFQATT and CDR2 SNEGSKA (reference sequence). The chain's CDR3 is CSARERTGGHGYTF. The DNA for the CDR3 is TGCAGTGCTAGAGAACGGACAGGGGGACATGGCTACACCTTC.

The CDR3 region has the DNA TGTGCCAGCAGGAAAGGGGGGTCCACAGATACGCAGTATTTT. Its protein is CASRKGGSTDTQYF. The J gene is TRBJ2-3, the V gene TRBV7-3, with D possibly called TRBD1 or TRBD2 (6 bases each). The CDR3 extends over 14 amino acids. With 6 bases removed from V and 2 bases from J, the gap between germline ends came to 12 bases. CDR1 and CDR2 from the germline V gene are SGHTA and FQGTGA.

The rearrangement uses TRBV12-3 or TRBV12-4 and TRBJ2-5; no firm D call. The CDR3 spans 14 residues. The ends were cut back, 7 bases at V and 4 bases at J, with 16 bases in the middle. The CDR3: CASTPRAERETQYF. In DNA form, the CDR3 reads TGTGCCAGCACCCCCCGGGCCGAAAGAGAGACCCAGTACTTC.

V is TRBV11-2 and J is TRBJ2-7; the D gene is possibly TRBD2 (5 bases). Deletions cut 4 bases from V and 0 bases from J, with 10 bases between. Germline V lookup: CDR1 SGHAT, CDR2 FQNNGV. The CDR3 runs to 14 residues. CDR3 in DNA: TGTGCCAGCAGCTCGACCGGGAACTCCTACGAGCAGTACTTC. It specifies CASSSTGNSYEQYF.

This chain joins TRBV6-1 and TRBJ1-2; 7 positions agree with TRBD1. Per germline, CDR1 MNHNS and CDR2 SASEGT. This CDR3 region has 14 residues. V was clipped by 6 bases and J by 3 bases; unmatched bases: 7. The CDR3 coding sequence is TGTGCCAGCAGACTTGACAGGGATGACTATGGCTACACCTTC. Its translation: CASRLDRDDYGYTF.

This clonotype showed up just a few times. The V and J genes are TRBV5-1 and TRBJ1-1, with TRBD1 as a possible D gene (5 bases). CDR3 size: 16 residues. The ends were cut back, 5 bases at V and 0 bases at J, with 17 bases in the middle. Germline V gene data show CDR1 as SGHRS and CDR2 as YFSETQ. This CDR3 is CASRTGTDPMNTEAFF. The DNA for the CDR3 is TGCGCCAGCAGAACCGGGACTGACCCAATGAACACTGAAGCTTTCTTT.

The gene calls are TRBV11-3 and TRBJ2-6; TRBD1 is a possible D gene (6 bases). The germline CDR1 and CDR2 sequences are SGHNT and YENEEA. V gave up 3 bases and J gave up 0 bases, with 9 bases separating them. The CDR3 extends over 16 amino acids. Here the CDR3 reads CASSLARGSGANVLTF. The CDR3 DNA sequence: TGTGCCAGCAGCTTGGCCAGGGGCTCTGGGGCCAACGTCCTGACTTTC.

The chain carries TRBV7-9 and TRBJ1-4; D is possibly TRBD1 (6 bases). V lost 5 bases, J lost 8 bases, and 18 bases lay in between. Per the germline V gene, CDR1 is SEHNR and CDR2 is FQNEAQ (reference sequence). The CDR3 has 15 residues. The CDR3 nucleotides read TGTGCCAGCAGCCCACTACAGGGACTAGGCGAAAAACTGTTTTTT. Translation: CASSPLQGLGEKLFF.

This chain joins TRBV5-1 and TRBJ2-2; no clear D gene. CDR1 and CDR2 (germline): SGHRS, YFSETQ. The CDR3 has 16 amino acids. The V and J ends lost 4 bases and 6 bases respectively, with 19 bases between them. Written as DNA, the CDR3 is TGCGCCAGCAGCGTTCCGGGCCCTTCGGTTCCCGGGGAGCTGTTTTTT. Amino acid sequence: CASSVPGPSVPGELFF. The full variable domain, with the rest looked up from reference TRBV5-1 and TRBJ2-2, is KAGVTQTPRYLIKTRGQQVTLSCSPISGHRSVSWYQQTPGQGLQFLFEYFSETQRNKGNFPGRFSGRQFSNSRSEMNVSTLELGDSALYLCASSVPGPSVPGELFFGEGSRLTVL.

This clonotype was observed many times. The gene calls are TRBV20-1 and TRBJ2-5; 12 bases agree with TRBD1. The V segment lost 5 bases and the J segment 6 bases; nucleotides outside the gene matches: 10. The germline V gene encodes CDR1 DFQATT and CDR2 SNEGSKA (reference sequence). This CDR3 region has 15 residues. The CDR3 sequence: CSAYPGTGGWKTQYF. The CDR3 region has the DNA TGCAGTGCTTACCCGGGGACAGGGGGCTGGAAGACCCAGTACTTC.

The J gene is TRBJ2-1, the V gene TRBV12-2. TRBV12-2 constitutes a pseudogene. The CDR3 runs 15 residues. The CDR3 here is CASRFFPSLYNEQFF. DNA for the CDR3: TGTGCAAGTCGCTTTTTTCCCAGCTTGTACAATGAGCAGTTCTTC.

CDR3 residues: CASSELGLAGPTGELFF. CDR3 bases: TGTGCCAGCAGTGAACTAGGACTAGCGGGCCCCACCGGGGAGCTGTTTTTT. The rearrangement uses TRBV6-1 and TRBJ2-2, with 11 bases lining up with TRBD2. The germline V gene has CDR1 MNHNS and CDR2 SASEGT. This CDR3 comprises 17 residues. V lost 2 bases and J lost 4; bases outside the gene matches: 6.

This clonotype has more than one count but fewer than ten. The rearrangement joins TRBV10-3 to TRBJ1-2, with 7 bases lining up with TRBD1. Per the germline V gene, CDR1 is ENHRY and CDR2 is SYGVKD. With 8 bases clipped from V and 7 bases from J, the junction kept 7 bases outside the gene matches. The CDR3 is 12 amino acids. CDR3 nucleotides: TGTGCCATCCTCAGGGGGAATGGTGGCTACACCTTC. Protein product: CAILRGNGGYTF.

This chain links TRBV21-1 with TRBJ1-1; the table assigns TRBD1, which was not confirmed against the DNA. TRBV21-1 is assigned pseudogene status. The CDR3 extends over 15 amino acids. This chain's CDR3 is CASSKEGRGGTEAFF. As DNA, the CDR3 is TGTGCCAGCAGCAAAGAAGGCAGGGGGGGCACTGAAGCTTTCTTT.

This clonotype turned up a few times. The J gene is TRBJ2-5, the V gene TRBV10-3, with D perhaps TRBD2 (6 bases). Germline CDR1 and CDR2: ENHRY and SYGVKD. CDR3 length: 13 residues. The germline V and J ends were trimmed by 2 bases and 3 bases, with 7 bases remaining between them. The CDR3 is CAISEAGKETQYF. The CDR3 DNA is TGTGCCATCAGTGAGGCGGGGAAAGAGACCCAGTACTTC.

The chain has TRBV6-5 and TRBJ2-7, with D possibly TRBD2 on 5 matching bases. This CDR3 contains 11 residues. The germline V and J ends were trimmed by 11 bases and 3 bases, with 11 bases remaining between them. Germline lookup yields CDR1 MNHEY and CDR2 SVGAGI. The CDR3 sequence is CASNRGYEQYF. The CDR3 region has the DNA TGTGCCTCAAACCGGGGCTACGAGCAGTACTTC.

In this sample, this clonotype turned up a few times. The CDR3 sequence is CASSPGLFSYEQYF. In nucleotides, the CDR3 is TGTGCCAGCAGTCCCGGACTGTTCTCCTACGAGCAGTACTTC. This chain uses TRBV6-6 with TRBJ2-7; D is perhaps TRBD2 (5 bases). Germline loops: CDR1 MNHNY, CDR2 SVGAGI (reference sequence). The CDR3 sequence is 14 residues long. V dropped 5 bases and J dropped 0 bases, with 11 bases sitting between them.

This clonotype was counted between two and nine times. This chain connects TRBV9 to TRBJ2-2; D uncertain. The CDR3 extends over 12 amino acids. In germline, CDR1 is SGDLS, CDR2 YYNGEE. Trimming shortened V by 3 bases and J by 3 bases, and 3 bases separated the two germline ends. This chain's CDR3 is CASSDHTGELFF. The CDR3 DNA reads TGTGCCAGCAGCGATCACACCGGGGAGCTGTTTTTT.

This clonotype was picked up a small number of times. The chain carries TRBV5-1 and TRBJ2-1, with D hard to call. V lost 5 bases to trimming and J lost 4 bases, with 7 bases between them. The V gene's germline CDR1 is SGHRS and CDR2 YFSETQ. The CDR3 sequence is 12 residues long. CDR3 loop: CASRPQYNEQFF. CDR3 DNA sequence: TGCGCCAGCAGGCCCCAATACAATGAGCAGTTCTTC.